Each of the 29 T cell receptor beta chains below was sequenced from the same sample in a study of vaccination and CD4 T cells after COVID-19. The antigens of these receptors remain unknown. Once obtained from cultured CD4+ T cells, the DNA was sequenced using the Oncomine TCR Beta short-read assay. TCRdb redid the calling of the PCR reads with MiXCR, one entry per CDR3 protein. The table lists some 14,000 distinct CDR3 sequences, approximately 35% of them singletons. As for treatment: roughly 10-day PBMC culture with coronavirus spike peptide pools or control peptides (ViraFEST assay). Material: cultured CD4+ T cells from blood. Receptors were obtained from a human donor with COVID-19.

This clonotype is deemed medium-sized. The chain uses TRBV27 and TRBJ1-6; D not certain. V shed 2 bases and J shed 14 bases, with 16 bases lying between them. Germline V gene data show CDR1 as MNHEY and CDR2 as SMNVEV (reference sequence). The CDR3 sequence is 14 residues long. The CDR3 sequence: CASSLTSEGRTLHF. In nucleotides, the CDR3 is TGTGCCAGCAGTTTAACCTCCGAGGGCCGGACCCTCCACTTT.

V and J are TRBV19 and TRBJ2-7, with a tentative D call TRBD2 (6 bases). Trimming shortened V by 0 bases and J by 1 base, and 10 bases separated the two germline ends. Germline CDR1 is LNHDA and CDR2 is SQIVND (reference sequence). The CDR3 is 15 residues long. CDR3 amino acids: CASSIETGGSYEQYF. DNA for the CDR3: TGTGCCAGTAGTATAGAAACCGGGGGATCCTACGAGCAGTACTTC.

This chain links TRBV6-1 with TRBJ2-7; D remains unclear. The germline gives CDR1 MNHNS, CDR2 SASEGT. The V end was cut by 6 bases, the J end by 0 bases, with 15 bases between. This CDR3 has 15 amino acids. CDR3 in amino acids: CASSTSGLSSYEQYF. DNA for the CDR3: TGTGCCAGCAGCACTTCCGGGCTTTCCTCCTACGAGCAGTACTTC.

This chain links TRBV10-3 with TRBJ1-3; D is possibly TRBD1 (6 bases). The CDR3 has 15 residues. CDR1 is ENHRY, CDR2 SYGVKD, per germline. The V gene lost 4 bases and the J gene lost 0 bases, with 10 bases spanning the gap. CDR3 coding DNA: TGTGCCATCAGTGTCGACAGGAGCTCTGGAAACACCATATATTTT. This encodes CAISVDRSSGNTIYF.

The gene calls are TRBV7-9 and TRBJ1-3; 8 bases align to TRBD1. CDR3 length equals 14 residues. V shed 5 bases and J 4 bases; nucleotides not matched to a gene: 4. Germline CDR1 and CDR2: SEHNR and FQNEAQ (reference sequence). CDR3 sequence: CASSPRGRGNTIYF. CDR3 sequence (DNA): TGTGCCAGCAGCCCCAGGGGGCGAGGAAACACCATATATTTT.

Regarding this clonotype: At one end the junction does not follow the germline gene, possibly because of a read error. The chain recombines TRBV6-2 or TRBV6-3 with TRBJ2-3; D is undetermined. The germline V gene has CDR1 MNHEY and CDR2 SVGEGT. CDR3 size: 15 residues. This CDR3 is CASAPATGFSDTRYF. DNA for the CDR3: TGTGCCAGCGCCCCGGCCACGGGCTTCAGCGATACGCGGTATTTT.

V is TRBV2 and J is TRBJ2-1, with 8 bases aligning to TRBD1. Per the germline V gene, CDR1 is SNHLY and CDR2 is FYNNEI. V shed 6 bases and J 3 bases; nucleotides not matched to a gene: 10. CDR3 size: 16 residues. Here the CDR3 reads CASRDLTGTGYNEQFF. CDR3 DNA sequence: TGTGCCAGCAGGGACCTTACCGGGACAGGCTACAATGAGCAGTTCTTC.

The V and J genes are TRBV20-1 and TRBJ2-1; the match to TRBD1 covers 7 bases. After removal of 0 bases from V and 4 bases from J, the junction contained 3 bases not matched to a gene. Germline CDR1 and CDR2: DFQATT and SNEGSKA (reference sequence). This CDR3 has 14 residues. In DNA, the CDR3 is TGCAGTGCTAGAGAGGACAGGAGTTACAATGAGCAGTTCTTC. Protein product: CSAREDRSYNEQFF.

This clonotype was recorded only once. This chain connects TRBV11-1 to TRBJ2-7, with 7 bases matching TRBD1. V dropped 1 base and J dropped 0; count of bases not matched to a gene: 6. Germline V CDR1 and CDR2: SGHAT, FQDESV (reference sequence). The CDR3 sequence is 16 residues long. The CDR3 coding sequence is TGTGCCAGCAGCTTAGGGCCCAGGGGGAGCTCCTACGAGCAGTACTTC. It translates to CASSLGPRGSSYEQYF.

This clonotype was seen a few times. CDR3 region: CASSRTSAKPGELFF. In DNA form, the CDR3 reads TGTGCCAGCAGCCGGACTAGCGCGAAACCCGGGGAGCTGTTTTTT. The J gene is TRBJ2-2, the V gene TRBV7-2; 9 bases match TRBD2. The CDR3 loop spans 15 amino acids. The junction had 7 bases not matched to a gene; V was cut back by 5 bases and J by 6 bases. Germline V gene sequence: CDR1 SGHTA, CDR2 FQGNSA.

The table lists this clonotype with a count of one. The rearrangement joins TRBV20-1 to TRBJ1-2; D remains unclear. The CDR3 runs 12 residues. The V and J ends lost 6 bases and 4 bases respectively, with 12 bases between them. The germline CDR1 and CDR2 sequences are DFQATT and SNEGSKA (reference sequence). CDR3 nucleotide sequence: TGCAGTGCGCAGGAGATCAGCTATGGCTACACCTTC. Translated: CSAQEISYGYTF.

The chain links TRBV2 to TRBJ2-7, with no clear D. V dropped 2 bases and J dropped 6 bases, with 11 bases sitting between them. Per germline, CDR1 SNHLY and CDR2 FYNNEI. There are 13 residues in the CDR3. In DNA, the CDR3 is TGTGCCAGCAGTGAATCAGCACCTACCGAGCAGTACTTC. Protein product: CASSESAPTEQYF.

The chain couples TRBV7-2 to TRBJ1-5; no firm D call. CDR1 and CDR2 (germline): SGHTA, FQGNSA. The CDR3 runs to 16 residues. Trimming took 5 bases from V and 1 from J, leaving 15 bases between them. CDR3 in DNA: TGTGCCAGCAGCCGACAAAGGTCGGGAAGCAATCAGCCCCAGCATTTT. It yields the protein CASSRQRSGSNQPQHF.

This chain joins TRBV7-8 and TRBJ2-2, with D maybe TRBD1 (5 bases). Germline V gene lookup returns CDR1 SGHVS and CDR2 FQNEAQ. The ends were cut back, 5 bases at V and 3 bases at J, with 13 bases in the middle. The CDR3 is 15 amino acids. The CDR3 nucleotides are TGTGCCAGCAGCCCCACCGACAGATACACCGGGGAGCTGTTTTTT. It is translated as CASSPTDRYTGELFF.

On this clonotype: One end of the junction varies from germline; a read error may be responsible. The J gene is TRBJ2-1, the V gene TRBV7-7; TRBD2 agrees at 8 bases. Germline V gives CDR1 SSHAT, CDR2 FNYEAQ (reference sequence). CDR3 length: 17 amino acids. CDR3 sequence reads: CASSLASPGGGYNEQFF. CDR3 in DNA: TGTGCTAGCAGCTTAGCTTCCCCCGGGGGGGGGTATAATGAGCAGTTCTTC.

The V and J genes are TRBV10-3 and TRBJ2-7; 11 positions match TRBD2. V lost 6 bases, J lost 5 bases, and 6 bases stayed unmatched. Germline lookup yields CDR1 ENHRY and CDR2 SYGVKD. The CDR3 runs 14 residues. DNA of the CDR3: TGTGCCATCAGGTCGACTAGCGGGGAGGACGAGCAGTACTTC. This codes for CAIRSTSGEDEQYF.

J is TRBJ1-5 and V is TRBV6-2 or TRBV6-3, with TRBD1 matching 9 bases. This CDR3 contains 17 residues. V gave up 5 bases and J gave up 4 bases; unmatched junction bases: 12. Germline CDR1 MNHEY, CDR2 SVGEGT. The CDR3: CASSRNQGQGGNQPQHF. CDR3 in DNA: TGTGCCAGCAGTCGGAATCAGGGACAGGGCGGGAATCAGCCCCAGCATTTT.

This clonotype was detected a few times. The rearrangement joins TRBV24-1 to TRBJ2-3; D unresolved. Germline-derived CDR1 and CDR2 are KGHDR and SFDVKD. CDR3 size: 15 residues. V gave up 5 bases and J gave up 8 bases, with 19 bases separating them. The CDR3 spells CATSGVPPGPGTQYF. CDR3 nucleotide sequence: TGTGCCACCAGTGGGGTGCCCCCCGGCCCGGGTACGCAGTATTTT.

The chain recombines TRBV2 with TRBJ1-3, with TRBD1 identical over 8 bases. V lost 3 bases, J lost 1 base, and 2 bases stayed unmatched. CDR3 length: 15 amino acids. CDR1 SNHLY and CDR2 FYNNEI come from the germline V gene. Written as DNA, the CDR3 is TGTGCCAGCAGTGACAGGGGGCGGTCTGGAAACACCATATATTTT. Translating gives CASSDRGRSGNTIYF. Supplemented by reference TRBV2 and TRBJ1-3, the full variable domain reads EPEVTQTPSHQVTQMGQEVILRCVPISNHLYFYWYRQILGQKVEFLVSFYNNEISEKSEIFDDQFSVERPDGSNFTLKIRSTKLEDSAMYFCASSDRGRSGNTIYFGEGSWLTVV.

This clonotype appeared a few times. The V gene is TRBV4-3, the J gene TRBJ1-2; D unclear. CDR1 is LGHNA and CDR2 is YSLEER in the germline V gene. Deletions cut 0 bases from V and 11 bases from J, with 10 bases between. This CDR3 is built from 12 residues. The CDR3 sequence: CASSQERGLYTF. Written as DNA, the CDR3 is TGCGCCAGCAGCCAAGAAAGAGGGCTTTACACCTTC.

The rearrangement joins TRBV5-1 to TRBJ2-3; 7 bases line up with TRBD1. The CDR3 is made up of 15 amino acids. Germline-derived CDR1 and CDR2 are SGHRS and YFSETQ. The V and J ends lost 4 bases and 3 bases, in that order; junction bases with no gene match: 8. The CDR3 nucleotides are TGCGCCAGCAGCATGCGAGGGACAGCTACAGATACGCAGTATTTT. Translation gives CASSMRGTATDTQYF.

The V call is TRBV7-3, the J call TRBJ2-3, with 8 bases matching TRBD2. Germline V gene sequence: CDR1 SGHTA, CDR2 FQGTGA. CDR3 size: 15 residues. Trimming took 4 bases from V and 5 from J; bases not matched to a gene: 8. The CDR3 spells CASSYTGGRGDTQYF. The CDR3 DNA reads TGTGCCAGCAGCTATACGGGGGGGCGTGGAGATACGCAGTATTTT.

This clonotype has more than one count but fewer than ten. CDR3 in amino acids: CASRRELKAEKLFF. CDR3 in DNA: TGTGCCAGTAGGCGGGAATTAAAAGCTGAAAAACTGTTTTTT. The V gene is TRBV19, the J gene TRBJ1-4; no clear D. Between the trimmed V and J ends, which lost 6 bases and 7 bases, there was a span of 15 bases. CDR3 length: 14 residues. Germline lookup yields CDR1 LNHDA and CDR2 SQIVND (reference sequence).

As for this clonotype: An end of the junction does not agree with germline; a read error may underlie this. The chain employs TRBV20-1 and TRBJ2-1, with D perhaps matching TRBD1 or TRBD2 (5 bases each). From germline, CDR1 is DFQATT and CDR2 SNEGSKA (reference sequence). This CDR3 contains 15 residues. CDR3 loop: CGASLAGLGSNEQFF. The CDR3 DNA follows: TGCGGTGCTAGCCTGGCAGGGTTAGGATCTAATGAGCAGTTCTTC.

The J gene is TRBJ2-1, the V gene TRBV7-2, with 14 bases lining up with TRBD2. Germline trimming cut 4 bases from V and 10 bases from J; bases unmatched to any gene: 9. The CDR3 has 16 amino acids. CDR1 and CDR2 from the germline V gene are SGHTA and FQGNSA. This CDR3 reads CASSSKPGLAGVEQFF. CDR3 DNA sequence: TGTGCCAGCAGCTCGAAACCGGGACTAGCGGGGGTAGAGCAGTTCTTC.

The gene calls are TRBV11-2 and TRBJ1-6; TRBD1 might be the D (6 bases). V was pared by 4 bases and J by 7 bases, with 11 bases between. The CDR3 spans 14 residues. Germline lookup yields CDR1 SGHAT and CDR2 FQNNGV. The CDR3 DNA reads TGTGCCAGCAGCTATGGGACAACAAATTCACCCCTCCACTTT. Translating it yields CASSYGTTNSPLHF.

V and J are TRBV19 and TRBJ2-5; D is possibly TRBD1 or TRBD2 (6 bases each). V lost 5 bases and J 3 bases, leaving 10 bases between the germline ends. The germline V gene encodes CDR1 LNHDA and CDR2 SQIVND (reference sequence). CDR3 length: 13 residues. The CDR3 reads CASSLRGEETQYF. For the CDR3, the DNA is TGTGCCAGTAGTCTAAGGGGGGAAGAGACCCAGTACTTC. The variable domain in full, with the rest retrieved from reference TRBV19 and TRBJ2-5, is DGGITQSPKYLFRKEGQNVTLSCEQNLNHDAMYWYRQDPGQGLRLIYYSQIVNDFQKGDIAEGYSVSREKKESFPLTVTSAQKNPTAFYLCASSLRGEETQYFGPGTRLLVL.

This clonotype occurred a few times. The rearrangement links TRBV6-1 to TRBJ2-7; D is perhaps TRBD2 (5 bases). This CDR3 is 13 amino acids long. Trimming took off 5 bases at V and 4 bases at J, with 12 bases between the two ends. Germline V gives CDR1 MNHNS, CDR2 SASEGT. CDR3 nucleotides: TGTGCCAGCAGTAAGCTGGGAGTTTACGAGCAGTACTTC. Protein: CASSKLGVYEQYF.

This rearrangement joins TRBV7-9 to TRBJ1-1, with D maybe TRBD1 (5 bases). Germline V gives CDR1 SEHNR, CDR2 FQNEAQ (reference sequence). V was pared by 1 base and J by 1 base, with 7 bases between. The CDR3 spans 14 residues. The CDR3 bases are TGTGCCAGCAGCTTAGTGAGGGGGAACACTGAAGCTTTCTTT. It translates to CASSLVRGNTEAFF.